Here is one T cell receptor beta chain with its context. Its antigen is not identified. The sample belongs to a study of Ad26.COV2.S vaccination and SARS-CoV-2 variants. Study background: Donor got 5x10^10 or 1x10^11 viral particles of Ad26.COV2.S.

V shed 3 bases and J shed 4 bases, with 15 bases lying between them. Per the germline V gene, CDR1 is LNHDA and CDR2 is SQIVND (reference sequence). The CDR3 covers 16 residues. Indicated treatment: some 19 received Ad26.COV2.S at low or high dose, single or two shots; several received placebo; per-sample allocation not given. All samples were drawn on day 63, counting from the first vaccine or placebo injection. This table comes from immunoSEQ multiplex PCR, and its TCRdb copy is limited to in-frame clones, with some not included. Here the sample spans just under 250,000 clones, 88% being singletons. Study observations and caveats: Vaccinees reportedly had broad spike-specific CD8+ and CD4+ T cell responses.

The rearrangement joins TRBV19 to TRBJ2-2, with D possibly matching TRBD1 (5 bases). The TCR sequence derives from a person aged 18-65 years who received the Ad26.COV2.S COVID-19 vaccine or a placebo. Sequenced material: peripheral blood, taken in a trial of Ad26.COV2.S vaccine versus placebo. The CDR3 sequence: CASSIGARAVTGELFF. For the CDR3, the DNA is TGTGCCAGTAGTATTGGGGCCAGGGCCGTCACCGGGGAGCTGTTTTTT.